In this sample, the clone carrying this T cell receptor (beta chain) turned up many times. This entry belongs to a study of response to subunit inactivated influenza vaccine. TCRdb recomputed calls from the RT-PCR reads with MiXCR, one row per CDR3 protein. Counted here are about 520,000 distinct CDR3 sequences, approximately 7.2% occurring once; the ten biggest clones make up 10% to 15%. V was trimmed by 1 base and J by 3 bases, leaving 7 bases between them. The CDR3 is 13 residues long. The germline gives CDR1 SNHLY, CDR2 FYNNEI. J is TRBJ2-7 and V is TRBV2; no clear D. The clonotype was recovered from a man in his fifties or sixties who received an inactivated influenza vaccine. Sequencing was performed on PBMCs from blood, taken roughly 24 months after vaccination. The DNA of the CDR3 is TGTGCCAGCAGTGAAGACAGTAACTACGAGCAGTACTTC. This translates into CASSEDSNYEQYF.